This T cell receptor (beta chain) was sequenced during a study of human T cells and chemical hapten exposure. Study context: Per-sample TCR yield variation was attributed mainly to small pooled library volume differences.

As to time point: healthy volunteer bleed at 6 weeks. It was from unfractionated whole blood that total RNA was extracted. This CDR3 contains 16 residues. V was clipped by 2 bases and J by 7 bases, with 15 bases between them. Looked up from germline, CDR1 is MNHNY and CDR2 is SVGAGI (reference sequence). Findings of the study overall: The study found that DPC sensitization did not change TCRs above 1 in 1000 frequency.

Individual cDNA molecules had unique molecular identifiers attached to them by the library. In the source study's methods: Samples held a median of 95,638 TCRs, range about 23,224–750,000. TCRdb ran MiXCR on the RACE reads and lists one entry per CDR3 protein. Here the V and J calls rest on TCRdb's processing, not on the authors' analysis. Of fewer than 100,000 distinct CDR3 sequences listed, 8.6% are singletons. This clonotype was seen many times. Its antigen is still unknown. Input material: whole blood. The chain links TRBV6-6 to TRBJ1-6; a possible D gene is TRBD1 (5 bases). The sequence was collected from a female donor in good health. Some clones in this sample may be carry-over from other donors' samples. CDR3 region: CASSYTPGQDNSPLHF. The CDR3, as DNA: TGTGCCAGCAGTTACACCCCGGGGCAGGACAATTCACCCCTCCACTTT.